Sequencing of this T cell receptor (beta chain) was carried out in a study of Ad26.COV2.S vaccination and SARS-CoV-2 variants. Treatment indicated: roughly 20 received Ad26.COV2.S at low or high dose, single or two shots; 5 received placebo; per-sample allocation not given. Day 63 following the first vaccine or placebo injection was when the samples were taken. A Boston adult aged 18-55 years was the donor. As its vector, the vaccine had Ad26, which expressed Wuhan-strain SARS-CoV-2 spike. Repertoires were generated with immunoSEQ multiplex PCR, while TCRdb's copy carries only in-frame clones and drops some. The table lists around 250,000 clones, 87% of them singletons, with under 4% in the top ten. This CDR3 has 17 residues. The germline V gene encodes CDR1 MNHEY and CDR2 SMNVEV (reference sequence). J lost 2 bases, V lost 0 bases, and 8 bases had no gene match.

The source is a person aged 18-60 years who received the Ad26.COV2.S COVID-19 vaccine or a placebo. This chain connects TRBV27 to TRBJ2-3; 7 bases are a match to TRBD2. The material was peripheral blood, obtained in a trial of Ad26.COV2.S vaccine versus placebo. CDR3 in DNA: TGTGCCAGCAGTTTATCCCTAGCGGCCTTATACACAGATACGCAGTATTTT. It yields the protein CASSLSLAALYTDTQYF.